The clone carrying this T cell receptor beta chain has more than one count but fewer than ten. Its antigen is unknown. Since the CDR3 does not end with the conserved phenylalanine or tryptophan, this likely comes from a read error. Library construction for TCR beta used iRepertoire HTBI primers and Arm-PCR of CDR3 regions. TCRdb re-analysed the multiplex PCR reads in MiXCR, keeping a single row per CDR3 protein. The table has about 440,000 distinct CDR3 sequences, approximately 15% seen once; the top ten hold roughly 17%. The source of the sample is a study of regulatory T cells in long-lasting Graves disease. General study results and limits: Accuracy may have been reduced by the small sample size.

Stated time point: newly diagnosed GD, antithyroid drugs for less than 3 months. PBMC RNA served as the TCR library source. It was an endocrinology department in Xi'an, China, that provided the patients. The germline V gene encodes CDR1 DFQATT and CDR2 SNEGSKA (reference sequence). CDR3 length: 15 amino acids. Trimming took 1 base from V and 6 from J; bases not matched to a gene: 7. This same sample was also taken into another study, of T cells in Graves' hyperthyroidism and ophthalmopathy. That source reports: HTBI primers drove first-round RT-PCR of the TCR CDR3. Ophthalmopathy, as predicted by the model, came a median around 6 months after the prediction.

The genes are TRBV20-1 and TRBJ2-1; 9 nucleotides agree with TRBD1. The receptor was isolated from a woman in her twenties or thirties with Graves disease. The sample here was peripheral blood mononuclear cells (PBMCs), taken at new diagnosis, from a patient treated with antithyroid drugs. CDR3 protein: CSARGLGTGTNEQFL. Here the CDR3 DNA reads TGCAGTGCTAGAGGCCTCGGGACAGGGACCAATGAGCAGTTCCTC.